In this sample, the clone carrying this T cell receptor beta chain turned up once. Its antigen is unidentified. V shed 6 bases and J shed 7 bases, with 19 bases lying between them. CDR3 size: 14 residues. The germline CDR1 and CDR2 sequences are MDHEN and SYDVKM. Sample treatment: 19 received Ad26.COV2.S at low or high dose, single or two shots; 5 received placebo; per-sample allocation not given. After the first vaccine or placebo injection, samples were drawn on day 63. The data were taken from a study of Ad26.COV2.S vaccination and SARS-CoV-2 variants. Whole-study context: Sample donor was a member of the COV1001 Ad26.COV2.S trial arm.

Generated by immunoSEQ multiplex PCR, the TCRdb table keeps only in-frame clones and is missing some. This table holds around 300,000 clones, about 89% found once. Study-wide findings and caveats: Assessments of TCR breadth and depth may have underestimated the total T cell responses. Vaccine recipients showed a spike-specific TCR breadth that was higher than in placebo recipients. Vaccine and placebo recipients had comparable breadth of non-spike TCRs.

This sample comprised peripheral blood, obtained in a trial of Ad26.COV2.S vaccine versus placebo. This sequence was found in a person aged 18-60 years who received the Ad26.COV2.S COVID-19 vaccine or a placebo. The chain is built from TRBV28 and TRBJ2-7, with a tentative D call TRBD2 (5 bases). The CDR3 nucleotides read TGTGCCAGCAGGTCCCTCCCCCGGGGTAAGGAGCAGTACTTC. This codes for CASRSLPRGKEQYF.